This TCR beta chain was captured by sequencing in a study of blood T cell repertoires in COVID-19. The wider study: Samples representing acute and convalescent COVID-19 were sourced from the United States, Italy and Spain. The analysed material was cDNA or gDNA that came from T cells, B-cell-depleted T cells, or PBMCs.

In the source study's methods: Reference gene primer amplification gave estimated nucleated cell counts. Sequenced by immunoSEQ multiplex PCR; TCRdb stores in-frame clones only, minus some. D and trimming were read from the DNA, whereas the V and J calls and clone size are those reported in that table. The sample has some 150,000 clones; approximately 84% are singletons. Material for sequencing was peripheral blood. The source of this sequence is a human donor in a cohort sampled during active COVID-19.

The chain's CDR3 is CASSLVTGGGMGQETQYF. The CDR3 DNA sequence: TGTGCCAGCAGCTTAGTGACAGGGGGTGGGATGGGGCAAGAGACCCAGTACTTC. The V and J genes are TRBV7-2 and TRBJ2-5; 9 nucleotides align to TRBD1. The length of the CDR3 is 18 residues. Germline lookup yields CDR1 SGHTA and CDR2 FQGNSA. Trimming cost V 1 base and J 2 bases; bases outside gene matches: 11.